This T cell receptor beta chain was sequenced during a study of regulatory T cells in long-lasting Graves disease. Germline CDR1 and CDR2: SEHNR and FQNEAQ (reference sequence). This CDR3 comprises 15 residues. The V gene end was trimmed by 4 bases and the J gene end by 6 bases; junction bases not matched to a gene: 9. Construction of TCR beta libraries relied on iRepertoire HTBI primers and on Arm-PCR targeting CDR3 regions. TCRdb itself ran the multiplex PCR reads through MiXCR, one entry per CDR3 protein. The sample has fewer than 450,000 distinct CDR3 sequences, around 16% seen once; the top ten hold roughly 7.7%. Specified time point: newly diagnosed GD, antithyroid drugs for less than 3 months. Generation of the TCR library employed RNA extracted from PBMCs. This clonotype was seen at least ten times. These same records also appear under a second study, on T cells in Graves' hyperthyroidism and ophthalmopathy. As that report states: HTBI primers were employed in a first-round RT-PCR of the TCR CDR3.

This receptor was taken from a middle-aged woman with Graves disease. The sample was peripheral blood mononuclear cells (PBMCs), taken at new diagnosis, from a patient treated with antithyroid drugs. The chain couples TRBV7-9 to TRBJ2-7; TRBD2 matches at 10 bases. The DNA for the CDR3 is TGTGCCAGCAGCTCCCTAGCGGGAGTCCCCTCCGAGCAGTACTTC. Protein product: CASSSLAGVPSEQYF. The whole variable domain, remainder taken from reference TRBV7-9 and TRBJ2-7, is DTGVSQNPRHKITKRGQNVTFRCDPISEHNRLYWYRQTLGQGPEFLTYFQNEAQLEKSRLLSDRFSAERPKGSFSTLEIQRTEQGDSAMYLCASSSLAGVPSEQYFGPGTRLTVT.